Sequencing of this TCR beta chain was carried out in a study of cytomegalovirus exposure and HLA in healthy donors. Background on the study: Most genotyped donors, approximately 81% of 398, had Caucasian-associated genetic ancestry. Points from the study as a whole: Reports described diagnosis of cytomegalovirus status by the classifier as highly specific and sensitive. Later analysis identified several of the most significant clusters that appeared linked to common viral pathogens. In a later analysis, TCR beta V- and J-gene trimming was associated with a missense DCLRE1C variant.

This clone was observed a handful of times. Its antigen is still unknown. PCR used 60 Vbeta primers and 13 Jbeta primers. Assay used: immunoSEQ multiplex PCR; TCRdb lists only in-frame clones, some missing. The sample includes around 150,000 clones, 82% of them seen just once. The CDR3 spans 15 residues. The ends lost 6 bases at V and 7 bases at J; junction bases unmatched: 11. Germline-derived CDR1 and CDR2 are MNHEY and SMNVEV (reference sequence). This TCR came from a girl between 5 and 17 years old in good health and CMV-seropositive. The chain is built from TRBV27 and TRBJ1-5, with 8 bases identical to TRBD1. Source material: PBMCs. CDR3 amino acids: CASRGSTGGDQPQHF. The DNA for the CDR3 is TGTGCCAGCAGGGGCAGCACAGGGGGTGACCAGCCCCAGCATTTT.